This entry lists 29 T cell receptor beta chains sequenced from one sample in a study of blood T cell repertoires in COVID-19. The method was immunoSEQ multiplex PCR; TCRdb's version includes in-frame clones alone and lacks a portion of them. The sample has 210,000 or so clones, around nine tenths seen once. The specimen was PBMCs or T cells enriched from blood (not recorded which). Receptor source: a man aged 25-45 years who had recovered from COVID-19.

This chain connects TRBV7-9 to TRBJ1-5; weak D call: TRBD1 (6 bases). V lost 2 bases to trimming and J lost 1 base, with 15 bases between them. The CDR3 spans 17 residues. From germline, CDR1 is SEHNR and CDR2 FQNEAQ (reference sequence). As DNA, the CDR3 is TGTGCCAGCAGCTTAACTTATCAGGACAGCAGCAATCAGCCCCAGCATTTT. This codes for CASSLTYQDSSNQPQHF.

The V gene is TRBV28, the J gene TRBJ2-1; the match to TRBD2 covers 7 bases. This CDR3 is built from 14 residues. V gave up 7 bases and J gave up 7 bases; unmatched junction bases: 10. The germline V gene has CDR1 MDHEN and CDR2 SYDVKM. CDR3 region: CASTVRERQNEQFF. DNA of the CDR3: TGTGCCAGCACCGTGCGGGAGAGGCAAAATGAGCAGTTCTTC.

This chain joins TRBV10-2 and TRBJ2-1; 10 nucleotides match TRBD2. The CDR3 has 15 residues. Germline V gene data show CDR1 as WSHSY and CDR2 as SAAADI. After removal of 6 bases from V and 10 bases from J, the junction contained 12 bases not matched to a gene. The CDR3 sequence: CASSPASGRSGEQFF. DNA for the CDR3: TGCGCCAGCAGCCCAGCTAGCGGGAGAAGCGGAGAGCAGTTCTTC.

The chain uses TRBV7-9 and TRBJ2-7, with D perhaps matching TRBD2 (6 bases). The CDR3 spans 14 residues. The germline V gene encodes CDR1 SEHNR and CDR2 FQNEAQ (reference sequence). V was pared by 1 base and J by 4 bases, with 11 bases between. CDR3 protein: CASSLELAQYEQYF. CDR3 nucleotides: TGTGCCAGCAGCTTAGAACTAGCTCAGTACGAGCAGTACTTC.

With respect to this clone: This specimen includes other DNA sequences encoding the same CDR3. The rearrangement links TRBV5-1 to TRBJ1-5; D uncertain. With 4 bases removed from V and 0 bases from J, the gap between germline ends came to 11 bases. Looked up from germline, CDR1 is SGHRS and CDR2 is YFSETQ. The CDR3 runs 15 residues. The CDR3 DNA is TGCGCCAGCAGCCCCCTCGGGTATAGCAATCAGCCCCAGCATTTT. Protein sequence: CASSPLGYSNQPQHF.

This sequence joins TRBV7-9 and TRBJ1-5; D uncertain. Germline lookup yields CDR1 SEHNR and CDR2 FQNEAQ (reference sequence). Trimming cost V 0 bases and J 7 bases, with 10 bases left between them. CDR3 length equals 14 residues. CDR3 nucleotide sequence: TGTGCCAGCAGCTTAGCCGGGTTCGGGCAGCCCCAGCATTTT. This codes for CASSLAGFGQPQHF.

The CDR3 is CASRTGTSGILGTGELFF. CDR3 DNA sequence: TGTGCCAGTAGAACCGGGACTAGCGGAATACTAGGCACCGGGGAGCTGTTTTTT. The chain has TRBV19 and TRBJ2-2, with 11 bases fitting TRBD2. This CDR3 region has 18 residues. Unmatched junction bases numbered 13, after V lost 6 bases and J lost 4 bases. CDR1 and CDR2 from the germline V gene are LNHDA and SQIVND (reference sequence).

The V and J genes are TRBV4-1 and TRBJ1-2; D remains unclear. Looked up from germline, CDR1 is MGHRA and CDR2 is YSYEKL. The CDR3 has 12 residues. V was cut by 3 bases and J by 4 bases, with 6 bases left in between. This CDR3 reads CASSQGLYGYTF. CDR3 coding DNA: TGCGCCAGCAGCCAGGGCCTCTATGGCTACACCTTC.

V gene TRBV29-1 combines with J gene TRBJ1-1; D remains ambiguous. CDR3 length equals 13 residues. Germline loops: CDR1 SQVTM, CDR2 ANQGSEA. The V and J ends lost 4 bases and 2 bases respectively, with 11 bases between them. This CDR3 reads CSVGRLPNTEAFF. The CDR3 DNA reads as TGCAGCGTTGGGAGGCTCCCTAACACTGAAGCTTTCTTT.

The rearrangement links TRBV18 to TRBJ2-5; 7 bases fit TRBD1. The CDR3 covers 15 residues. The germline CDR1 and CDR2 sequences are KGHSH and LQKENI. V lost 5 bases, J lost 1 base, and 7 bases stayed unmatched. In DNA form, the CDR3 reads TGTGCCAGCTCAGACTCCAGGGGGTCCCAAGAGACCCAGTACTTC. It specifies CASSDSRGSQETQYF. Full variable domain (outside the CDR3, taken from reference TRBV18 and TRBJ2-5): NAGVMQNPRHLVRRRGQEARLRCSPMKGHSHVYWYRQLPEEGLKFMVYLQKENIIDESGMPKERFSAEFPKEGPSILRIQQVVRGDSAAYFCASSDSRGSQETQYFGPGTRLLVL.

The chain links TRBV7-2 to TRBJ2-7; 7 positions match TRBD1. This CDR3 spans 14 amino acids. The V gene end was trimmed by 3 bases and the J gene end by 3 bases; junction bases not matched to a gene: 5. Germline V gene sequence: CDR1 SGHTA, CDR2 FQGNSA. This CDR3 reads CASSLDRNFYEQYF. CDR3 DNA sequence: TGTGCCAGCAGCTTGGACAGGAACTTCTACGAGCAGTACTTC.

Ten or more counts support this clone. V gene TRBV6-5 combines with J gene TRBJ2-7; D gene uncertain. In germline, CDR1 is MNHEY, CDR2 SVGAGI. The length of the CDR3 is 12 residues. V lost 5 bases and J lost 6, with 11 bases in between. The CDR3 here is CASSNFRGEQYF. The CDR3 bases are TGTGCCAGCAGTAATTTTAGAGGCGAGCAGTACTTC.

V is TRBV6-5 and J is TRBJ1-3; D gene uncertain. The germline V gene encodes CDR1 MNHEY and CDR2 SVGAGI. The CDR3 contains 15 residues. The V gene lost 0 bases and the J gene lost 4 bases, with 10 bases spanning the gap. The CDR3 region is CASSYSEGGGNTIYF. CDR3 sequence (DNA): TGTGCCAGCAGTTACTCGGAGGGTGGCGGAAACACCATATATTTT.

V gene TRBV11-1 combines with J gene TRBJ2-7, with 7 nucleotides matching TRBD1. V was clipped by 5 bases and J by 6 bases; unmatched bases: 4. Germline CDR1 and CDR2: SGHAT and FQDESV (reference sequence). This CDR3 has 12 amino acids. The CDR3 region has the DNA TGTGCCAGCAGCCTGACAGGGATCGAGCAGTACTTC. Translated, it gives CASSLTGIEQYF. The whole variable domain, remainder taken from reference TRBV11-1 and TRBJ2-7, is EAEVAQSPRYKITEKSQAVAFWCDPISGHATLYWYRQILGQGPELLVQFQDESVVDDSQLPKDRFSAERLKGVDSTLKIQPAELGDSAMYLCASSLTGIEQYFGPGTRLTVT.

The chain combines TRBV7-3 with TRBJ1-2, with D uncertain. CDR1 is SGHTA, CDR2 FQGTGA, per germline. CDR3 size: 13 residues. Trimming cost V 5 bases and J 4 bases, with 11 bases left between them. CDR3 in DNA: TGTGCCAGCAGCCCGGAGCCGGGCTATGGCTACACCTTC. Encoded protein: CASSPEPGYGYTF.

This clone was found many times. This sequence joins TRBV3-1 (or the pseudogene TRBV3-2) and TRBJ2-7; 9 bases fit TRBD1. CDR1 is LGHDT, CDR2 YNNKEL, per germline (reference sequence). V trimming: 4 bases; J trimming: 3 bases; junction bases outside the gene matches: 10. This CDR3 has 16 amino acids. The CDR3 here is CASSLTGTGRNYEQYF. CDR3 nucleotide sequence: TGTGCCAGCAGCCTTACAGGGACAGGGAGGAACTACGAGCAGTACTTC.

The chain employs TRBV2 and TRBJ1-5; D remains ambiguous. V gave up 4 bases and J gave up 3 bases, with 13 bases separating them. The CDR3 is 15 residues long. Per germline, CDR1 SNHLY and CDR2 FYNNEI. DNA of the CDR3: TGTGCCAGCAGTGTCGCGGAAACCCTCAATCAGCCCCAGCATTTT. Encoded protein: CASSVAETLNQPQHF.

The chain carries TRBV14 and TRBJ2-1, with D perhaps TRBD2 (6 bases). Germline CDR1 SGHDN, CDR2 FVKESK. V lost 0 bases to trimming and J lost 7 bases, with 16 bases between them. The CDR3 contains 16 residues. CDR3 region: CASSQDLRGLGNEQFF. The CDR3 bases are TGTGCCAGCAGCCAAGATCTGCGGGGCTTGGGGAATGAGCAGTTCTTC.

This clone was seen only a few times. The V call is TRBV4-2, the J call TRBJ1-1; D gene ambiguous. There are 13 residues in the CDR3. The germline V gene encodes CDR1 LGHNA and CDR2 YNFKEQ. V was shortened by 7 bases and J by 0 bases, with 9 bases between the two germline ends. CDR3 residues: CASTRDLNTEAFF. The CDR3 region has the DNA TGTGCCAGCACGCGTGACTTGAACACTGAAGCTTTCTTT.

The rearrangement links TRBV6-5 to TRBJ1-2; TRBD1 might be the D (5 bases). The CDR3 spans 14 residues. V shed 0 bases and J shed 6 bases, with 11 bases lying between them. The germline gives CDR1 MNHEY, CDR2 SVGAGI. CDR3 sequence (DNA): TGTGCCAGCAGTTACTCGGCAGGGATCGATGGCTACACCTTC. Protein: CASSYSAGIDGYTF.

This sequence joins TRBV30 and TRBJ1-5; no reliable D call. This CDR3 is built from 15 residues. Trimming pared 2 bases from V and 3 bases from J, leaving 14 bases between. Germline CDR1 and CDR2: GTSNPN and SVGIG (reference sequence). The CDR3, as DNA: TGTGCCTGGAGTCCTAGCCCGGGCCTCAATCAGCCCCAGCATTTT. Its translation: CAWSPSPGLNQPQHF.

The chain has TRBV14 and TRBJ2-1; TRBD2 aligns across 10 bases. V gave up 0 bases and J gave up 8 bases; unmatched junction bases: 13. The CDR3 consists of 18 residues. Germline-derived CDR1 and CDR2 are SGHDN and FVKESK. The CDR3 nucleotides are TGTGCCAGCAGCCAAGACAGCTTAGCGGGAGGATTATCCCATGAGCAGTTCTTC. It encodes CASSQDSLAGGLSHEQFF.

The chain couples TRBV12-3 or TRBV12-4 to TRBJ2-5; 7 bases are shared with TRBD2. V was clipped by 7 bases and J by 4 bases; unmatched bases: 6. The CDR3 spans 13 residues. The CDR3 region is CASTRWGGETQYF. CDR3 bases: TGTGCCAGCACACGGTGGGGGGGAGAGACCCAGTACTTC.

This clone has just one count. The chain combines TRBV5-4 with TRBJ1-2; 12 nucleotides line up with TRBD1. V lost 3 bases to trimming and J lost 4 bases; unmatched junction nucleotides: 4. The CDR3 length is 15 residues. CDR1 SGHNT and CDR2 YYREEE come from the germline V gene (reference sequence). The CDR3 loop is CASSSGTGGFYGYTF. The DNA of the CDR3 is TGTGCCAGCAGCTCTGGGACAGGGGGCTTCTATGGCTACACCTTC.

The chain uses TRBV5-1 and TRBJ2-1; 9 bases are shared with TRBD2. Per the germline V gene, CDR1 is SGHRS and CDR2 is YFSETQ. With 4 bases clipped from V and 7 bases from J, the junction kept 9 bases outside the gene matches. This CDR3 contains 15 residues. CDR3 nucleotide sequence: TGCGCCAGCAGCCCCCAGGGAGCGGGAGGAAATGAGCAGTTCTTC. It codes for CASSPQGAGGNEQFF.

This clone was counted once. V is TRBV6-5 and J is TRBJ1-6; D remains ambiguous. Between the trimmed V and J ends, which lost 0 bases and 6 bases, there was a span of 9 bases. The germline CDR1 and CDR2 sequences are MNHEY and SVGAGI. The CDR3 is 15 amino acids. CDR3 in amino acids: CASSYSSVRNSPLHF. The CDR3 DNA reads TGTGCCAGCAGTTACTCGAGTGTCCGTAATTCACCCCTCCACTTT.

This clone was recorded a few times. The V and J genes are TRBV28 and TRBJ2-3, with TRBD2 matching 8 bases. This CDR3 has 15 amino acids. V lost 4 bases and J lost 2; bases outside the gene matches: 5. Germline V gene sequence: CDR1 MDHEN, CDR2 SYDVKM. The CDR3 nucleotides are TGTGCCAGCAGTTGGTCGGGAGGGGTCACAGATACGCAGTATTTT. Translating it yields CASSWSGGVTDTQYF.

The count of this clone is one. This chain connects TRBV25-1 to TRBJ2-1, with TRBD2 as a possible D gene (5 bases). V dropped 3 bases and J dropped 9 bases, with 12 bases sitting between them. CDR1 MGHDK and CDR2 SYGVNS come from the germline V gene. This CDR3 spans 13 amino acids. The CDR3 DNA reads as TGTGCCAGCAGTGATACTAGTTTTTTTGAGCAGTTCTTC. Its translation is CASSDTSFFEQFF.

This chain links TRBV9 with TRBJ1-6; 10 bases are shared with TRBD1. CDR3 length equals 15 residues. V gave up 0 bases and J gave up 9 bases; unmatched junction bases: 3. Germline V gene data show CDR1 as SGDLS and CDR2 as YYNGEE. Written as DNA, the CDR3 is TGTGCCAGCAGCGTAGCGGGACAGGGGCGTTCACCCCTCCACTTT. It is translated as CASSVAGQGRSPLHF.